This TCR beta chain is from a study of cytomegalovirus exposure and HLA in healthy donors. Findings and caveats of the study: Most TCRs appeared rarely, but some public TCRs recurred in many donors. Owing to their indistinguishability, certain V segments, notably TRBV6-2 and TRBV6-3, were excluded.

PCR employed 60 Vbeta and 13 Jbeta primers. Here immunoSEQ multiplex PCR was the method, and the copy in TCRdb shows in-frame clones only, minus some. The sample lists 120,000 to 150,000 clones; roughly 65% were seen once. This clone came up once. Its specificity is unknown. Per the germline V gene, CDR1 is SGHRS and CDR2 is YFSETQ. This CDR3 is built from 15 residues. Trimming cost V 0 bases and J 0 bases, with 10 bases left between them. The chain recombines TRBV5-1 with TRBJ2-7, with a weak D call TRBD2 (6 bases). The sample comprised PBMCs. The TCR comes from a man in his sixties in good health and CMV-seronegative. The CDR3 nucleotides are TGCGCCAGCAGCTTGGGGGGACTGCACTCCTACGAGCAGTACTTC. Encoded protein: CASSLGGLHSYEQYF.